This T cell receptor (beta chain) was documented in a study of T cells in localized non-small cell lung cancer. Study results and caveats: Uninvolved nearby lung showed the greatest T cell clonality, exceeding that found in tumor. Blood T cell density predicted longer survival; adjacent-lung clonality, shorter. Adjacent lung was found to contain a median approximately 60 of the top 100 tumor clones.

This table comes from immunoSEQ multiplex PCR, and its TCRdb copy is limited to in-frame clones, with some not included. The table includes fewer than 35,000 clones, about 91% detected once. Comments on this clone: Its target is unknown.

The CDR3 extends over 14 amino acids. The germline V gene has CDR1 ENHRY and CDR2 SYGVKD. Trimming stripped 6 bases from V and 5 bases from J, with 16 bases between. The receptor's source is a man aged 40-75 years with stage II lung adenocarcinoma. The gene calls are TRBV10-3 and TRBJ2-5, with D unclear. The specimen was PBMCs, collected before any cancer treatment. In DNA, the CDR3 is TGTGCCATCAGACCTGGTAGGTTTTTCGAGACCCAGTACTTC. Translating it yields CAIRPGRFFETQYF.